The 6 T cell receptor beta chains below were found in one sample sequenced in a study of tumor and adjacent non-tumor tissue in lung cancer. This sample's RNA came from whole unsorted tissue. More than 3 cm separated this lung sample from the edge of the tumor. TCRbeta libraries were built with three rounds of nested PCR, modified from ARM-PCR. TCRdb reanalysed the multiplex PCR reads using MiXCR and keeps one entry per CDR3 protein. This sample yields some 73,000 distinct CDR3 sequences, of which more than 80% are seen a single time; roughly half belongs to the top ten. The source material was distant non-tumor lung tissue. These receptor sequences come from a man aged 55 to 69 with non-small cell lung cancer.

The chain links TRBV14 to TRBJ2-2, with D uncertain. This CDR3 spans 12 amino acids. Trimming pared 5 bases from V and 7 bases from J, leaving 8 bases between. Germline loops: CDR1 SGHDN, CDR2 FVKESK. The CDR3 here is CASSSFDGELFF. The DNA of the CDR3 is TGTGCCAGCAGCTCATTTGACGGGGAGCTGTTTTTT.

This clonotype came up many times. V gene TRBV20-1 combines with J gene TRBJ2-3; 7 bases line up with TRBD2. J lost 0 bases, V lost 3 bases, and 6 bases had no gene match. Per germline, CDR1 DFQATT and CDR2 SNEGSKA (reference sequence). This CDR3 has 15 amino acids. CDR3 nucleotides: TGCAGTGCTAGCGGGAGGTCCAAAAGCACAGATACGCAGTATTTT. It encodes CSASGRSKSTDTQYF.

As concerns this clonotype: Mismatch with germline at one junction end may stem from a read error. This sequence joins TRBV11-3 and TRBJ1-1; D unresolved. This CDR3 has 14 residues. Germline V lookup: CDR1 SGHNT, CDR2 YENEEA. The CDR3 sequence: CASSSHGRQTESFF. CDR3 bases: TGTGCCAGTAGCTCGCACGGACGTCAGACTGAATCTTTCTTT.

The V and J genes are TRBV20-1 and TRBJ1-5; D might be TRBD1 or TRBD2, each matching 7 bases. The tail of the sequence fits TRBJ2-3 better, so the J call may be wrong. The CDR3 totals 19 residues. The germline CDR1 and CDR2 sequences are DFQATT and SNEGSKA (reference sequence). Written as DNA, the CDR3 is TGCAGTGCTGGAGGGGGGGGTAAAGGGGGCATTGTAGCAAATCAGCCCCAGTATTTT. Protein: CSAGGGGKGGIVANQPQYF.

About this clonotype: A much larger clone differs from this one at a single base, so this may be a read error. This likely comes from a read error, as the CDR3 has no conserved phenylalanine or tryptophan at its end. The chain joins TRBV18 to TRBJ2-5; D is ambiguous. Trimming shortened V by 1 base and J by 5 bases, and 8 bases separated the two germline ends. The CDR3 has 13 residues. From germline, CDR1 is KGHSH and CDR2 LQKENI. The CDR3 DNA follows: TGTGCCAGCTCACCACAATCTGGGGAGACCCAGTACTTG. Amino acid sequence: CASSPQSGETQYL.

Remarks on this clonotype: One end of the junction fails to match germline, which may point to a read error. The chain employs TRBV11-2 and TRBJ1-1; no reliable D call. The CDR3 sequence is 14 residues long. Germline V gene lookup returns CDR1 SGHAT and CDR2 FQNNGV. The CDR3 region is CASSLEVGSNGTFF. CDR3 nucleotide sequence: TGTGCAAGCAGCTTAGAAGTAGGGAGTAATGGAACTTTCTTT.